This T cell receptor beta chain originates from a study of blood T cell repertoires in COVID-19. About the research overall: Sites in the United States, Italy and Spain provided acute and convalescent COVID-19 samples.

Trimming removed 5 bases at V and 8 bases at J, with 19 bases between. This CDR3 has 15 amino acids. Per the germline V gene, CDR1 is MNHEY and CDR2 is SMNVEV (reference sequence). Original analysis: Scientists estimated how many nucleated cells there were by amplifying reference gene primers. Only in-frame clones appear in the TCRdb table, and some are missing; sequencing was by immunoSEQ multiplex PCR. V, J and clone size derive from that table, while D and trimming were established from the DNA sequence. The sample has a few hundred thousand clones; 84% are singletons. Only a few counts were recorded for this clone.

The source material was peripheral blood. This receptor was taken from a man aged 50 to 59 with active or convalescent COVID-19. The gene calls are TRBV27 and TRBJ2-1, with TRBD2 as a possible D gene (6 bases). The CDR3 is CASSLRTIAGHEQFF. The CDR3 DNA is TGTGCCAGCAGTCTCAGGACTATCGCAGGCCATGAGCAGTTCTTC.